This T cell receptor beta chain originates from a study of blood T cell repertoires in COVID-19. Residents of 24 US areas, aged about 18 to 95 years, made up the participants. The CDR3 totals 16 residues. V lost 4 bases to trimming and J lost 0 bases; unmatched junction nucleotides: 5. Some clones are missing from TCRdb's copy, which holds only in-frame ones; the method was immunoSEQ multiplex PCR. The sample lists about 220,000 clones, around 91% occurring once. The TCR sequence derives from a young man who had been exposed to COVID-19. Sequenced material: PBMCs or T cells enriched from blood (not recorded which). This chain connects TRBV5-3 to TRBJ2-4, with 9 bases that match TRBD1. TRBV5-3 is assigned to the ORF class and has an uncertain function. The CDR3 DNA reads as TGTGCCAGAAGCCACAGGGGGCTTCTAGCCAAAAACATTCAGTACTTC. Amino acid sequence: CARSHRGLLAKNIQYF.